These 27 T cell receptor beta chains came from one sample sequenced in a study of T cells after posttransplantation cyclophosphamide. A marrow graft followed busulfan-fludarabine conditioning, with cyclophosphamide on days +3 and +4. Libraries were prepared by immunoSEQ multiplex PCR; TCRdb keeps only in-frame clonotypes and omits some of them. The sample shows more than 8,500 clones, none of them appearing just once. Material: PBMCs, obtained nearly 360 days after allogeneic stem cell transplant with posttransplant cyclophosphamide. The source is a male patient aged 50 to 60 who received an allogeneic stem cell transplant from a related donor and was CMV-positive. The T cells may partly be graft donor cells.

A few counts support this clone. This chain joins TRBV25-1 and TRBJ1-6, with 7 bases identical to TRBD1. The CDR3 has 14 amino acids. V was pared by 6 bases and J by 3 bases, with 2 bases of the junction left unmatched. Germline V gene data show CDR1 as MGHDK and CDR2 as SYGVNS. CDR3: CASRGTVYNSPLHF. DNA for the CDR3: TGTGCCAGCAGGGGGACAGTCTATAATTCACCCCTCCACTTT. The full variable domain, in which reference TRBV25-1 and TRBJ1-6 provide the parts outside the CDR3, is EADIYQTPRYLVIGTGKKITLECSQTMGHDKMYWYQQDPGMELHLIHYSYGVNSTEKGDLSSESTVSRIRTEHFPLTLESARPSHTSQYLCASRGTVYNSPLHFGNGTRLTVT.

This clone occurred many times. J is TRBJ1-4 and V is TRBV7-2; D remains ambiguous. Trimming removed 6 bases at V and 7 bases at J, with 12 bases between. The CDR3 covers 13 residues. Germline CDR1 reads SGHTA; CDR2 reads FQGNSA. The CDR3 DNA reads as TGTGCCAGCAGTCGGAGAGGGTCTGAAAAACTGTTTTTT. It is translated as CASSRRGSEKLFF.

The sample holds many counts of this clone. The J gene is TRBJ2-7, the V gene TRBV7-6, with 12 bases identical to TRBD1. Trimming removed 3 bases from V and 2 bases from J; junction bases left unmatched: 5. CDR1 and CDR2 from the germline V gene are SGHVS and FNYEAQ. The CDR3 is 16 residues long. In DNA form, the CDR3 reads TGTGCCAGCAGCTTGGGACAGGGGGCGGAGGCCTACGAGCAGTACTTC. It yields the protein CASSLGQGAEAYEQYF.

The table lists this clone with many counts. This chain connects TRBV18 to TRBJ2-3; no definite D call. V was trimmed by 3 bases and J by 1 base, leaving 11 bases between them. CDR3 length: 15 amino acids. The V gene's germline CDR1 is KGHSH and CDR2 LQKENI. CDR3 nucleotides: TGTGCCAGCTCACCCTGGCAGGCAGGCACAGATACGCAGTATTTT. It encodes CASSPWQAGTDTQYF.

In this sample, this clone turned up many times. This CDR3 reads CASSLPGTGPSGANVLTF. The CDR3 coding sequence is TGTGCCAGCAGCTTACCCGGGACAGGTCCCTCTGGGGCCAACGTCCTGACTTTC. This chain links TRBV7-9 with TRBJ2-6; 8 bases match TRBD1. The germline gives CDR1 SEHNR, CDR2 FQNEAQ (reference sequence). V lost 2 bases and J lost 0; bases outside the gene matches: 6. This CDR3 has 18 residues.

This clone was seen ten or more times. The chain is built from TRBV6-6 and TRBJ2-4; D not resolved. The germline V gene encodes CDR1 MNHNY and CDR2 SVGAGI (reference sequence). The CDR3 extends over 16 amino acids. Trimming took 5 bases from V and 0 from J, leaving 14 bases between them. DNA for the CDR3: TGTGCCAGCAGTCCCTCCGGCAGACTAGCCAAAAACATTCAGTACTTC. Its protein product is CASSPSGRLAKNIQYF.

This clone occurred many times. The chain has TRBV15 and TRBJ2-2; TRBD2 agrees at 10 bases. The CDR3 spans 15 residues. The V and J ends lost 5 bases and 1 base, in that order; junction bases with no gene match: 1. Per germline, CDR1 LNHNV and CDR2 YYDKDF (reference sequence). In nucleotides, the CDR3 is TGTGCCACCAGCCTAGCGGGGGAGAACACCGGGGAGCTGTTTTTT. This translates into CATSLAGENTGELFF.

This clone was picked up many times. The genes are TRBV6-5 and TRBJ1-1; TRBD1 aligns across 9 bases. Germline V CDR1 and CDR2: MNHEY, SVGAGI. J was trimmed by 9 bases and V by 6 bases; bases with no gene match: 8. This CDR3 is built from 13 residues. The CDR3, as DNA: TGTGCCAGCAGAATCGGGACAGGGACCAAAGCTTTCTTT. Translation gives CASRIGTGTKAFF.

This clone was seen ten or more times. This sequence joins TRBV2 and TRBJ2-2, with D uncertain. The germline V and J ends were trimmed by 7 bases and 3 bases, with 18 bases remaining between them. The length of the CDR3 is 16 residues. Germline assignment: CDR1 SNHLY and CDR2 FYNNEI. As DNA, the CDR3 is TGTGCCAGCAATCCCCGGCTGGGTGCGGACACCGGGGAGCTGTTTTTT. Protein sequence: CASNPRLGADTGELFF.

This clone came up many times. The chain employs TRBV10-3 and TRBJ2-2; 9 bases agree with TRBD1. J lost 3 bases, V lost 6 bases, and 5 bases had no gene match. CDR1 is ENHRY, CDR2 SYGVKD, per germline. The CDR3 runs 15 residues. The CDR3 nucleotides are TGTGCCATCAGAAGGGACAGGGAGCACACCGGGGAGCTGTTTTTT. Amino acid sequence: CAIRRDREHTGELFF.

This clone was recorded many times. The rearrangement uses TRBV11-2 and TRBJ2-2; the D is unclear. V lost 3 bases and J 1 base, leaving 6 bases between the germline ends. The germline CDR1 and CDR2 sequences are SGHAT and FQNNGV. CDR3 length: 14 amino acids. The CDR3 protein is CASSFEQNTGELFF. The CDR3 nucleotides read TGTGCCAGCAGCTTTGAACAGAACACCGGGGAGCTGTTTTTT.

This clone was recorded many times. V is TRBV15 and J is TRBJ1-5, with D uncertain. Trimming stripped 5 bases from V and 0 bases from J, with 5 bases between. Germline lookup yields CDR1 LNHNV and CDR2 YYDKDF (reference sequence). CDR3 length equals 13 residues. For the CDR3, the DNA is TGTGCCACCAGCGAAGCTAGCAATCAGCCCCAGCATTTT. It codes for CATSEASNQPQHF.

This clone showed up many times. The V call is TRBV5-1, the J call TRBJ1-3; tentatively, D is TRBD1 (5 bases). CDR3 size: 16 residues. Germline V gene data show CDR1 as SGHRS and CDR2 as YFSETQ. V was trimmed by 5 bases and J by 2 bases, leaving 17 bases between them. This chain's CDR3 is CASRVDRAKTGNTIYF. The DNA for the CDR3 is TGCGCCAGCAGGGTCGACAGAGCAAAAACTGGAAACACCATATATTTT. Drawing the rest from reference TRBV5-1 and TRBJ1-3, the complete variable domain is KAGVTQTPRYLIKTRGQQVTLSCSPISGHRSVSWYQQTPGQGLQFLFEYFSETQRNKGNFPGRFSGRQFSNSRSEMNVSTLELGDSALYLCASRVDRAKTGNTIYFGEGSWLTVV.

This clone was counted at least ten times. The genes are TRBV29-1 and TRBJ1-1; 9 bases line up with TRBD1. The V segment lost 4 bases and the J segment 1 base; nucleotides outside the gene matches: 19. CDR1 and CDR2 from the germline V gene are SQVTM and ANQGSEA. CDR3 length: 19 residues. The CDR3 sequence is CSVVVQGAKLRGWNTEAFF. CDR3 coding DNA: TGCAGCGTTGTAGTACAGGGGGCAAAGTTGCGAGGTTGGAACACTGAAGCTTTCTTT.

This clone was counted at least ten times. The chain combines TRBV21-1 with TRBJ2-1; the table's D gene call, TRBD2, was not cross checked with the DNA. TRBV21-1 is deemed a pseudogene. This CDR3 region has 13 residues. CDR3 region: CARTTSGKYEQFF. The CDR3, as DNA: TGTGCCAGAACGACTAGCGGGAAGTATGAGCAGTTCTTC.

This clone occurred many times. The rearrangement joins TRBV7-8 to TRBJ1-2; D is undetermined. Germline V gene sequence: CDR1 SGHVS, CDR2 FQNEAQ. Trimming cost V 1 base and J 4 bases, with 10 bases left between them. The CDR3 totals 14 residues. CDR3: CASSLGEIGYGYTF. In DNA, the CDR3 is TGTGCCAGCAGCTTAGGCGAGATCGGCTATGGCTACACCTTC.

This clone was detected many times. The gene calls are TRBV7-8 and TRBJ2-3; 11 bases map to TRBD2. V was pared by 1 base and J by 5 bases, with 8 bases of the junction left unmatched. Germline CDR1 and CDR2: SGHVS and FQNEAQ. CDR3 length: 17 residues. CDR3 protein: CASSLVLTSGSGDTQYF. The CDR3 DNA reads TGTGCCAGCAGCTTAGTGTTAACTAGCGGGAGTGGAGATACGCAGTATTTT.

This clone was recorded many times. The V call is TRBV27, the J call TRBJ1-3, with unresolved D. Germline V gene lookup returns CDR1 MNHEY and CDR2 SMNVEV (reference sequence). There are 15 residues in the CDR3. V was trimmed by 0 bases and J by 0 bases, leaving 6 bases between them. The CDR3 spells CASSLSRGSGNTIYF. CDR3 sequence (DNA): TGTGCCAGCAGTTTATCTCGGGGCTCTGGAAACACCATATATTTT.

The genes are TRBV27 and TRBJ2-5; TRBD2 is a possible D gene (6 bases). The DNA end favors TRBJ2-7, so the J call may be wrong. CDR1 is MNHEY and CDR2 is SMNVEV in the germline V gene (reference sequence). This CDR3 spans 14 amino acids. The CDR3 nucleotides read TGTGCCAGCAGTACCCGGGCCGGAGGGCACGAGCAGTACTTC. It specifies CASSTRAGGHEQYF.

The table lists this clone with many counts. The V call is TRBV9, the J call TRBJ2-7, with D unresolved. Germline assignment: CDR1 SGDLS and CDR2 YYNGEE. The CDR3 is made up of 12 amino acids. Trimming pared 3 bases from V and 0 bases from J, leaving 4 bases between. CDR3 amino acids: CASSGLSYEQYF. DNA of the CDR3: TGTGCCAGCAGCGGGCTCTCCTACGAGCAGTACTTC.

This clone was counted ten times or more. The V and J genes are TRBV6-5 and TRBJ2-7; D is perhaps TRBD1 (5 bases). V was cut by 2 bases and J by 3 bases, with 11 bases left in between. The germline V gene encodes CDR1 MNHEY and CDR2 SVGAGI. This CDR3 is built from 14 residues. CDR3 DNA sequence: TGTGCCAGCAGTTACATCCAGGGTATCTACGAGCAGTACTTC. Its protein product is CASSYIQGIYEQYF.

This clone came up many times. This rearrangement joins TRBV7-9 to TRBJ2-1, with D maybe TRBD1 (6 bases). The germline CDR1 and CDR2 sequences are SEHNR and FQNEAQ (reference sequence). This CDR3 has 16 amino acids. The V gene lost 6 bases and the J gene lost 6 bases, with 21 bases spanning the gap. The CDR3 bases are TGTGCCAGCAGGGACGTGGCAGGGGCCACGGGCAATGAGCAGTTCTTC. Translated: CASRDVAGATGNEQFF.

This clone was found many times. V usage is TRBV19 and J usage is TRBJ1-3; a possible D gene is TRBD1 (6 bases). Looked up from germline, CDR1 is LNHDA and CDR2 is SQIVND (reference sequence). V was trimmed by 4 bases and J by 1 base, leaving 14 bases between them. This CDR3 is 16 amino acids long. For the CDR3, the DNA is TGTGCCAGTAGTAAGGCAGGGGTATTGTCTGGAAACACCATATATTTT. This translates into CASSKAGVLSGNTIYF.

In this sample, this clone turned up many times. The V and J genes are TRBV7-6 and TRBJ1-4; the D is unclear. Germline assignment: CDR1 SGHVS and CDR2 FNYEAQ. The CDR3 is 16 amino acids. V was trimmed by 5 bases and J by 4 bases, leaving 17 bases between them. The CDR3 loop reads CASSPRQVHNNEKLFF. CDR3 nucleotides: TGTGCCAGCAGCCCCCGTCAGGTGCATAATAATGAAAAACTGTTTTTT.

This clone was detected ten times or more. The V gene is TRBV5-1, the J gene TRBJ2-3; tentatively, D is TRBD2 (5 bases). CDR1 SGHRS and CDR2 YFSETQ come from the germline V gene. The CDR3 sequence is 15 residues long. Deletions cut 0 bases from V and 1 base from J, with 9 bases between. The CDR3 spells CASSLGAGGTDTQYF. The CDR3 DNA follows: TGCGCCAGCAGCTTGGGGGCGGGTGGCACAGATACGCAGTATTTT. The full variable domain, in which reference TRBV5-1 and TRBJ2-3 provide the parts outside the CDR3, is KAGVTQTPRYLIKTRGQQVTLSCSPISGHRSVSWYQQTPGQGLQFLFEYFSETQRNKGNFPGRFSGRQFSNSRSEMNVSTLELGDSALYLCASSLGAGGTDTQYFGPGTRLTVL.

This clone was recorded at least ten times. The rearrangement joins TRBV7-9 to TRBJ1-2; D may be TRBD1 (5 bases). The CDR3 has 15 amino acids. Germline V gene lookup returns CDR1 SEHNR and CDR2 FQNEAQ (reference sequence). Trimming took off 1 base at V and 6 bases at J, with 15 bases between the two ends. CDR3: CASSLVGQPSHGYTF. The CDR3 DNA is TGTGCCAGCAGCTTAGTTGGACAACCTTCCCATGGCTACACCTTC.

About this clone itself: It is likely a read error: a sequence one base away is far more abundant. The chain uses TRBV2 and TRBJ1-5; the D gene is possibly TRBD1 (6 bases). The CDR3 extends over 15 amino acids. The germline V gene encodes CDR1 SNHLY and CDR2 FYNNEI. The CDR3 bases are TGTGCCAGCAGTGAAGGGGCAGGGGACAATCGGCCCCAGCATTTT. It is translated as CASSEGAGDNRPQHF.